One sample yielded the 3 T cell receptor beta chains listed below, sequenced in a study of OX40 agonist ivuxolimab in advanced cancers. Some clones are missing from TCRdb's copy, which holds only in-frame ones; the method was immunoSEQ multiplex PCR. The profile shows over 75,000 clones, around 91% of them singletons. The sample consisted of CD4+ or CD8+ T cells sorted from blood, taken in a trial of the OX40 agonist ivuxolimab. These receptors were taken from an adult with an advanced solid tumor such as melanoma, head and neck, liver or kidney cancer.

In DNA, the CDR3 is TGTGCCAGCAGCGTAGGACTAGCGGGAGTCACAGATACGCAGTATTTT. It yields the protein CASSVGLAGVTDTQYF. This chain connects TRBV9 to TRBJ2-3; 12 bases agree with TRBD2. The trim removed 0 bases at V and 2 bases at J, leaving 1 base unmatched. Per germline, CDR1 SGDLS and CDR2 YYNGEE. The length of the CDR3 is 16 residues.

The J gene is TRBJ2-2, the V gene TRBV25-1; D tentatively reads TRBD1 or TRBD2 (5 bases each). The CDR3 consists of 14 residues. Germline assignment: CDR1 MGHDK and CDR2 SYGVNS. V was shortened by 6 bases and J by 3 bases, with 11 bases between the two germline ends. The CDR3 nucleotides read TGTGCCAGCAGGAGGGGTGGGGACACCGGGGAGCTGTTTTTT. Translation gives CASRRGGDTGELFF.

J is TRBJ1-2 and V is TRBV6-6; 7 bases map to TRBD1. The germline CDR1 and CDR2 sequences are MNHNY and SVGAGI (reference sequence). The CDR3 is 16 amino acids. The trim removed 4 bases at V and 0 bases at J, leaving 8 bases unmatched. CDR3 residues: CASSSSRQGANYGYTF. The CDR3 DNA reads as TGTGCCAGCAGTTCTTCTCGACAGGGAGCTAACTATGGCTACACCTTC.